This T cell receptor (beta chain) originates from a study of T cells after yellow fever vaccination. General study points: Researchers cautioned that FACS-sorted repertoires could harbor abundant clonotypes contaminating from the bulk population. Post-booster repertoires contained most primary-vaccination clones again (approximately 97% CD4, roughly 91% CD8).

V lost 3 bases to trimming and J lost 4 bases; unmatched junction nucleotides: 6. CDR3 length: 15 residues. Germline V gene lookup returns CDR1 KGHSH and CDR2 LQKENI. Production of TCR cDNA was by 5'RACE template switching, which also added a universal primer site and UMIs. Each CDR3 protein is one row after TCRdb ran MiXCR on the 5' RACE reads. The table shows hundreds of thousands of distinct CDR3 sequences, with 9% to 15% occurring only once. This clonotype was observed a handful of times. Its antigen is still unknown. The sample in question was PBMCs, obtained on the day of the yellow fever booster vaccination. This sequence was found in a man under 40 who received the YFV17D yellow fever vaccine. The chain recombines TRBV18 with TRBJ2-7, with TRBD1 identical over 10 bases. In nucleotides, the CDR3 is TGTGCCAGCTCACCCCGGGACAGGGGACCATACGAGCAGTACTTC. Protein: CASSPRDRGPYEQYF. Filled out from reference TRBV18 and TRBJ2-7, the complete variable domain reads NAGVMQNPRHLVRRRGQEARLRCSPMKGHSHVYWYRQLPEEGLKFMVYLQKENIIDESGMPKERFSAEFPKEGPSILRIQQVVRGDSAAYFCASSPRDRGPYEQYFGPGTRLTVT.